Listed below are T cell receptor beta chains from one sample, sequenced in a study of blood T cell repertoires in COVID-19. Data came from immunoSEQ multiplex PCR; TCRdb stores just in-frame clones and leaves some out. The data show approximately 360,000 clones, roughly 90% seen once. Material: PBMCs or T cells enriched from blood (not recorded which). The receptors were sampled from a woman aged 25-40 years with acute COVID-19. Both conserved end residues are part of each CDR3. D genes are given only for firm matches. Not all rows give a size; the values are once, few, many and, for expanded clones, a class.

abundance,j_gene,d_gene,v_gene,CDR3nt,CDR3aa
once,TRBJ2-1,.,TRBV5-1,TGCGCCAGCAGCTTGGCCCAGGGGAAGGGTTCAGGGGAGCAGTTCTTC,CASSLAQGKGSGEQFF
.,TRBJ2-3,.,TRBV4-2,TGTGCCAGCAGCCAAGACGGTGGGGGCGCAGATACGCAGTATTTT,CASSQDGGGADTQYF
.,TRBJ2-2,.,TRBV3-1/TRBV3-2,TGTGCCAGCAGCCAGGCCCGGGACTCCAAAACCGGGGAGCTGTTTTTT,CASSQARDSKTGELFF
.,TRBJ2-7,.,TRBV24-1,TGTGCCACCAGTGATCCAATAACAGGGTATAGGTACTTC,CATSDPITGYRYF
.,TRBJ1-5,.,TRBV19,TGTGCCAGTAGTATCCGAGAGGATCAGCCCCAGCATTTT,CASSIREDQPQHF
.,TRBJ1-3,.,TRBV28,TGTGCCAGCAGTACAGGTTACTCTGGAAACACCATATATTTT,CASSTGYSGNTIYF
.,TRBJ1-3,.,TRBV24-1,TGTGCCACCATTCTGAGGCTTGGAAACACCATATATTTT,CATILRLGNTIYF
.,TRBJ2-1,TRBD1,TRBV5-1,TGCGCCAGCAGGGCATTGGGACAGAACAATGAGCAGTTCTTC,CASRALGQNNEQFF
.,TRBJ2-1,.,TRBV24-1,TGTGCCACCAGTGATCCAGGGGCTGTTTCCTACAATGAGCAGTTCTTC,CATSDPGAVSYNEQFF
.,TRBJ2-7,TRBD1,TRBV5-1,TGCGCCAGCAGCTTTCACCCGGGACAGGCTTCCTACGAGCAGTACTTC,CASSFHPGQASYEQYF
.,TRBJ2-7,TRBD1,TRBV5-4,TGTGCCAGCAGCCGGACAGGTCTCCCCTACGAGCAGTACTTC,CASSRTGLPYEQYF
.,TRBJ1-5,.,TRBV15,TGTGCCACCAGCAGAGATTACGGACAGAGCAATCAGCCCCAGCATTTT,CATSRDYGQSNQPQHF
.,TRBJ2-7,.,TRBV7-8,TGTGCCAGCAGCTCCAAATCCTACGAGCAGTACTTC,CASSSKSYEQYF
.,TRBJ2-7,.,TRBV23-1,TGCGCCAGCTCGGCCTACGAGCAGTACTTC,CASSAYEQYF